The 19 T cell receptor beta chains listed next were all sequenced from one sample in a study of blood T cells in healthy people across ages. A second PCR, run for 7 to 11 cycles, used a sample-barcoded 5' primer plus a J-beta primer mix. TCRdb reprocessed the 5' RACE reads via MiXCR and lists one record per CDR3 protein. The table lists over 950,000 distinct CDR3 sequences, 35% to 45% of them singletons. Material for sequencing was blood. The receptors shown here come from a man younger than 35 in good health.

The chain carries TRBV7-2 and TRBJ1-4; D may be TRBD1 (6 bases). Germline lookup yields CDR1 SGHTA and CDR2 FQGNSA. The CDR3 is made up of 16 amino acids. Trimming stripped 3 bases from V and 5 bases from J, with 16 bases between. The CDR3, as DNA: TGTGCCAGCAGCTTTGGCACAGGGAGAAAGAATGAAAAACTGTTTTTT. Translation gives CASSFGTGRKNEKLFF.

This clonotype was observed a few times. This rearrangement joins TRBV2 to TRBJ2-1; D is unclear. V lost 8 bases, J lost 7 bases, and 12 bases lay in between. In germline, CDR1 is SNHLY, CDR2 FYNNEI. This CDR3 spans 12 amino acids. This chain's CDR3 is CASQGLVNEQFF. Written as DNA, the CDR3 is TGTGCCAGCCAAGGTTTAGTAAATGAGCAGTTCTTC. The variable domain in full, with the rest retrieved from reference TRBV2 and TRBJ2-1, is EPEVTQTPSHQVTQMGQEVILRCVPISNHLYFYWYRQILGQKVEFLVSFYNNEISEKSEIFDDQFSVERPDGSNFTLKIRSTKLEDSAMYFCASQGLVNEQFFGPGTRLTVL.

A few counts support this clonotype. The rearrangement joins TRBV20-1 to TRBJ2-2, with 9 nucleotides matching TRBD2. Germline values: CDR1 DFQATT, CDR2 SNEGSKA (reference sequence). CDR3 length: 14 amino acids. Trimming removed 4 bases from V and 8 bases from J; junction bases left unmatched: 8. The CDR3 reads CSAKIAGARGELFF. The CDR3 DNA reads as TGCAGTGCTAAAATAGCGGGGGCGAGGGGGGAGCTGTTTTTT.

The gene calls are TRBV6-1 and TRBJ1-1; 7 bases fit TRBD1. The CDR3 consists of 15 residues. Germline V lookup: CDR1 MNHNS, CDR2 SASEGT. After removal of 6 bases from V and 4 bases from J, the junction contained 11 bases not matched to a gene. The CDR3 sequence: CASRDHRGEATEAFF. CDR3 DNA: TGTGCCAGCAGAGACCACAGGGGCGAGGCCACTGAAGCTTTCTTT.

This chain links TRBV5-5 with TRBJ2-4; 7 bases fit TRBD1. The CDR3 contains 14 residues. Germline V gives CDR1 SGHKS, CDR2 YYEKEE (reference sequence). The junction had 7 bases not matched to a gene; V was cut back by 4 bases and J by 6 bases. The CDR3 DNA is TGTGCCAGCAGCACAGGACAGGCGGTAAACATTCAGTACTTC. Translating it yields CASSTGQAVNIQYF.

The V gene is TRBV6-1, the J gene TRBJ2-5; D is undetermined. The germline V and J ends were trimmed by 3 bases and 2 bases, with 13 bases remaining between them. The CDR3 consists of 15 residues. Per the germline V gene, CDR1 is MNHNS and CDR2 is SASEGT. The CDR3 DNA reads as TGTGCCAGCAGTGATCGTGGCCGATTGCAAGAGACCCAGTACTTC. Translated, it gives CASSDRGRLQETQYF.

This chain connects TRBV29-1 to TRBJ2-3; 9 nucleotides align to TRBD1. This CDR3 has 13 residues. In germline, CDR1 is SQVTM, CDR2 ANQGSEA. Unmatched junction bases numbered 5, after V lost 6 bases and J lost 4 bases. As DNA, the CDR3 is TGCAGCGTCCAGAGGACAGGGGCAGATACGCAGTATTTT. This gives the protein CSVQRTGADTQYF.

As concerns this clonotype: One end of the junction varies from germline; a read error may be responsible. V gene TRBV7-2 combines with J gene TRBJ1-4, with unresolved D. This CDR3 is built from 14 residues. Germline values: CDR1 SGHTA, CDR2 FQGNSA. The CDR3 DNA sequence: TGTGCCAGCAGTTTAGAAAGGACTAATGAAAAACTGTTTTTT. Translation gives CASSLERTNEKLFF.

This clonotype was seen only a few times. V and J are TRBV20-1 and TRBJ1-1; 9 bases line up with TRBD1. CDR1 and CDR2 (germline): DFQATT, SNEGSKA (reference sequence). The CDR3 covers 13 residues. Trimming took 6 bases from V and 5 from J; bases not matched to a gene: 7. DNA for the CDR3: TGCAGTGCCCTTACAGGGGGCTGGACTGAAGCTTTCTTT. This translates into CSALTGGWTEAFF.

This clonotype was seen a few times. The chain combines TRBV6-5 with TRBJ1-1, with D unclear. The germline CDR1 and CDR2 sequences are MNHEY and SVGAGI. The V and J ends lost 2 bases and 7 bases respectively, with 8 bases between them. The CDR3 extends over 12 amino acids. In DNA, the CDR3 is TGTGCCAGCAGTTACGGCGTTGGTGAAGCTTTCTTT. Amino acids: CASSYGVGEAFF.

CDR3 protein: CATSRSDAEAFF. As DNA, the CDR3 is TGTGCCACCAGCAGATCCGACGCTGAAGCTTTCTTT. The rearrangement joins TRBV15 to TRBJ1-1; D uncertain. Trimming pared 2 bases from V and 6 bases from J, leaving 7 bases between. This CDR3 is 12 amino acids long. Per the germline V gene, CDR1 is LNHNV and CDR2 is YYDKDF (reference sequence).

The V gene is TRBV20-1, the J gene TRBJ1-2, with D perhaps matching TRBD1 (6 bases). Between the trimmed V and J ends, which lost 5 bases and 6 bases, there was a span of 13 bases. The germline V gene has CDR1 DFQATT and CDR2 SNEGSKA (reference sequence). The CDR3 length is 12 residues. As DNA, the CDR3 is TGCAGTGCTCCCCGGACAGTGGATGGCTACACCTTC. It codes for CSAPRTVDGYTF.

V and J are TRBV2 and TRBJ2-1; 11 bases are shared with TRBD2. The DNA end lines up better with TRBJ2-7; the J call may be wrong. The CDR3 extends over 17 amino acids. From germline, CDR1 is SNHLY and CDR2 FYNNEI. In nucleotides, the CDR3 is TGTGCCAGCAGTGACCCTAGCGGGGGGAACTCCTACAATGAGCAGTACTTC. This gives the protein CASSDPSGGNSYNEQYF.

This clonotype was seen once. The chain is built from TRBV7-2 and TRBJ1-6, with D tentatively TRBD1 (5 bases). The length of the CDR3 is 15 residues. The germline gives CDR1 SGHTA, CDR2 FQGNSA. Between the trimmed V and J ends, which lost 1 base and 7 bases, there was a span of 11 bases. As DNA, the CDR3 is TGTGCCAGCAGCTTAGGGGCAGGGACGAATTCACCCCTCCACTTT. This gives the protein CASSLGAGTNSPLHF.

The chain combines TRBV27 with TRBJ2-1; D gene unclear. CDR3 length: 12 residues. Germline CDR1 is MNHEY and CDR2 is SMNVEV (reference sequence). V was cut by 6 bases and J by 13 bases, with 16 bases left in between. The CDR3 is CASRGIGETQFF. DNA for the CDR3: TGTGCCAGCAGGGGAATAGGAGAGACCCAGTTCTTC.

This chain joins TRBV29-1 and TRBJ2-1, with D possibly matching TRBD1 (6 bases). CDR3 length equals 12 residues. V was cut by 2 bases and J by 8 bases, with 10 bases left in between. CDR1 and CDR2 from the germline V gene are SQVTM and ANQGSEA. CDR3 nucleotide sequence: TGCAGCGTTGAACAGGGGTCATATGAGCAGTTCTTC. Translation: CSVEQGSYEQFF.

This clonotype has a handful of counts. This chain uses TRBV20-1 with TRBJ2-7; the D gene is possibly TRBD1 (5 bases). The CDR3 runs 13 residues. Trimming stripped 3 bases from V and 6 bases from J, with 15 bases between. Germline assignment: CDR1 DFQATT and CDR2 SNEGSKA (reference sequence). The DNA of the CDR3 is TGCAGTGCTAGGGGGCAGGCGTTCCGCGAGCAGTACTTC. It translates to CSARGQAFREQYF.

This clonotype has just one count. J is TRBJ2-2 and V is TRBV4-2; 9 nucleotides align to TRBD2. There are 17 residues in the CDR3. J was trimmed by 4 bases and V by 1 base; bases with no gene match: 7. The germline gives CDR1 LGHNA, CDR2 YNFKEQ. The CDR3 DNA reads TGTGCCAGCAGCCAAGCATGGCGGGGGGGCTCCACCGGGGAGCTGTTTTTT. Amino acids: CASSQAWRGGSTGELFF.

This clonotype was counted a few times. V is TRBV20-1 and J is TRBJ1-5; D gene uncertain. Germline CDR1 DFQATT, CDR2 SNEGSKA (reference sequence). Deletions cut 0 bases from V and 4 bases from J, with 7 bases between. The CDR3 contains 13 residues. The CDR3 protein is CSARDKWNQPQHF. In DNA, the CDR3 is TGCAGTGCTAGAGATAAGTGGAATCAGCCCCAGCATTTT.